The rows below give T cell receptor beta chains drawn from one sample of a study of blood T cell repertoires in COVID-19. This table comes from immunoSEQ multiplex PCR, and its TCRdb copy is limited to in-frame clones, with some not included. The repertoire has a few hundred thousand clones, approximately 89% of them found once; the top ten carry roughly 4%. The sequenced material came from peripheral blood. Receptors originate from a woman aged 55-70 years with COVID-19, enrolled during active disease. Each CDR3 is given with its conserved first and last residue. A D gene is named only where the DNA matches it firmly. Clone size appears in some rows only: once, few, many, or a class for an expanded clone.

TRBV7-2	TRBD1	TRBJ1-6	-	CASSSQGTGNNSPLHF	TGTGCCAGCAGCTCCCAGGGGACAGGGAATAATTCACCCCTCCACTTT
TRBV19	-	TRBJ1-2	few	CASSIELRNYGYTF	TGTGCCAGTAGTATAGAATTGAGGAACTATGGCTACACCTTC
TRBV14	-	TRBJ1-2	-	CASSQGTGLGGYTF	TGTGCCAGCAGCCAAGGTACAGGATTGGGTGGCTACACCTTC
TRBV10-1	-	TRBJ2-7	few	CASSPSVGGMGYEQYF	TGCGCCAGCAGTCCAAGTGTAGGGGGAATGGGCTACGAGCAGTACTTC
TRBV12-5	TRBD1	TRBJ1-1	-	CASGLGRTGRTEAFF	TGTGCTAGTGGTTTGGGCAGGACAGGGCGAACTGAAGCTTTCTTT
TRBV13	TRBD1	TRBJ1-1	-	CASSPDRGRRFEAFF	TGTGCCAGCAGCCCGGACAGGGGGCGTAGGTTTGAAGCTTTCTTT
TRBV5-4	-	TRBJ2-5	-	CASSDWTTEETQYF	TGTGCCAGCAGCGACTGGACAACAGAAGAGACCCAGTACTTC
TRBV15	TRBD1	TRBJ1-2	-	CATSRGRGDIYGYTF	TGTGCCACCAGCAGAGGCAGGGGGGATATTTATGGCTACACCTTC
TRBV6-5	TRBD1	TRBJ1-5	-	CASRDRGFNQPQHF	TGTGCCAGCAGGGACAGGGGATTCAATCAGCCCCAGCATTTT
TRBV4-1	TRBD2	TRBJ2-5	-	CASSQDGSGGAQTQYF	TGCGCCAGCAGCCAAGATGGTAGCGGGGGGGCCCAGACCCAGTACTTC
TRBV4-2	-	TRBJ1-2	once	CASSPLQGTSFFYGYTF	TGTGCCAGCAGCCCACTTCAGGGGACATCCTTTTTCTATGGCTACACCTTC
TRBV27	-	TRBJ1-2	-	CASSLSPRSFYGYTF	TGTGCCAGCAGTTTATCGCCCCGGAGTTTCTATGGCTACACCTTC
TRBV15	-	TRBJ1-3	-	CATSKTGSGNTIYF	TGTGCCACCAGCAAAACAGGGAGTGGAAACACCATATATTTT
TRBV5-5	TRBD2	TRBJ2-1	-	CASSLGGSGEFRDNEQFF	TGTGCCAGCAGCTTGGGGGGTAGCGGGGAGTTTCGCGACAATGAGCAGTTCTTC
TRBV7-2	TRBD1	TRBJ2-7	-	CASSFGTGVGYEQYF	TGTGCCAGCAGCTTTGGGACAGGGGTTGGATACGAGCAGTACTTC
TRBV7-3	TRBD1	TRBJ1-6	-	CASSWQGAVNSPLHF	TGTGCCAGCAGCTGGCAGGGGGCGGTTAATTCACCCCTCCACTTT
TRBV18	-	TRBJ2-7	once	CASSTGSTSYEQYF	TGTGCCAGCTCAACCGGGAGTACCTCCTACGAGCAGTACTTC
TRBV5-1	-	TRBJ2-1	-	CASSLGNRASYNEQFF	TGCGCCAGCAGCTTGGGTAACAGGGCCTCCTACAATGAGCAGTTCTTC
TRBV6-4	-	TRBJ1-5	-	CASSEFSPWTAQPQHF	TGTGCCAGCAGTGAATTCTCCCCCTGGACAGCTCAGCCCCAGCATTTT
TRBV29-1	TRBD2	TRBJ2-3	-	CSVGTSGGATDTQYF	TGCAGCGTTGGTACTAGCGGGGGGGCAACAGATACGCAGTATTTT
TRBV9	-	TRBJ2-7	-	CASSVGGDYEQYF	TGTGCCAGCAGCGTAGGGGGAGACTACGAGCAGTACTTC
TRBV9	-	TRBJ1-2	-	CASSVDDTSYGYTF	TGTGCCAGCAGCGTAGATGACACCTCCTACGGCTACACCTTC
TRBV28	-	TRBJ2-2	-	CASSSGSPGELFF	TGTGCCAGCAGTTCTGGCAGTCCCGGGGAGCTGTTTTTT
TRBV18	TRBD1	TRBJ1-2	-	CASSNGTGVINYGYTF	TGTGCCAGCTCAAACGGGACAGGGGTTATCAACTATGGCTACACCTTC
TRBV29-1	-	TRBJ1-4	-	CSASEPGSVVKLFF	TGCAGCGCCTCCGAACCCGGGTCGGTCGTAAAACTGTTTTTT
TRBV5-1	TRBD2	TRBJ2-4	-	CASSFQASGTKNIQYF	TGCGCCAGCAGCTTTCAGGCTAGCGGGACCAAAAACATTCAGTACTTC
TRBV27	TRBD2	TRBJ2-3	-	CASSRTSGGFTDTQYF	TGTGCCAGCAGTCGGACTAGCGGGGGGTTCACAGATACGCAGTATTTT
TRBV5-6	-	TRBJ1-1	-	CASSLGQVRGTEAFF	TGTGCCAGCAGCTTGGGACAGGTCCGGGGCACTGAAGCTTTCTTT
TRBV3-1/TRBV3-2	-	TRBJ1-2	many	CASNPGDINYGYTF	TGTGCCAGCAATCCGGGAGATATTAACTATGGCTACACCTTC